This TCR beta chain came from a study of T cells after yellow fever vaccination. V lost 4 bases and J 4 bases, leaving 3 bases between the germline ends. This CDR3 region has 11 residues. Per germline, CDR1 ENHRY and CDR2 SYGVKD. This clonotype was counted at least ten times. Via MiXCR, TCRdb re-called the 5' RACE reads, giving one row per CDR3 protein. The sample contains 310,000 or so distinct CDR3 sequences, 3.6% of which appear only once. This sequence was found in a man aged 18 to 30 who received the YFV17D yellow fever vaccine. Specimen: PBMCs, collected on the day of the yellow fever booster vaccination. The chain links TRBV10-3 to TRBJ2-3; no reliable D call. CDR3: CAISGADTQYF. CDR3 in DNA: TGTGCCATCAGTGGGGCAGATACGCAGTATTTT.